Sequencing of this TCR beta chain was carried out in a study of identical twins' blood T cells. For the study at large: About 12 libraries, six alpha and six beta, gave approximately 50 million reads.

All three twin pairs grew up together with likely shared infections and vaccines. TCRdb analysed the 5' RACE reads with MiXCR anew, one entry per CDR3 protein. The sample lists roughly 380,000 distinct CDR3 sequences, over 25% seen once, with 6.1% in the top ten. Trimming shortened V by 1 base and J by 0 bases, and 9 bases separated the two germline ends. CDR3 length: 15 residues. Germline CDR1 and CDR2: SGHTA and FQGNSA. There are many counts of this clonotype. The sequenced sample was PBMCs. The source of this sequence is a woman between 18 and 49 years old in good health. The chain joins TRBV7-2 to TRBJ1-1; D remains ambiguous. The CDR3 protein is CASSLGAGLNTEAFF. The CDR3 region has the DNA TGTGCCAGCAGCTTAGGGGCAGGATTGAACACTGAAGCTTTCTTT.